This T cell receptor (beta chain) was recovered during a study of T cells after yellow fever vaccination. General study points: Repertoires obtained by FACS sorting could include abundant clonotypes that entered as contaminants from the bulk population. Reappearance after the booster was observed for most primary-vaccination clones (roughly 97% CD4, about 85% CD8).

TCRdb reprocessed the 5' RACE reads via MiXCR and lists one record per CDR3 protein. There are some 220,000 distinct CDR3 sequences in the sample; under 3.5% occur only once, and 2.5% to 3.5% lies in the top ten. Trimming stripped 7 bases from V and 5 bases from J, with 15 bases between. Looked up from germline, CDR1 is SEHNR and CDR2 is FQNEAQ (reference sequence). The CDR3 has 14 amino acids. The sample holds many counts of this clonotype. Its antigen is not identified. The TCR was taken from a man between 18 and 35 years old who received the YFV17D yellow fever vaccine. This specimen consisted of CD4+ T cells sorted from PBMCs, obtained 10 days after the yellow fever booster vaccination. This sequence joins TRBV7-9 and TRBJ2-1; TRBD2 might be the D (5 bases). The CDR3 nucleotides read TGTGCCAGCAACTCCCTGAGGGTGAACAATGAGCAGTTCTTC. This encodes CASNSLRVNNEQFF.